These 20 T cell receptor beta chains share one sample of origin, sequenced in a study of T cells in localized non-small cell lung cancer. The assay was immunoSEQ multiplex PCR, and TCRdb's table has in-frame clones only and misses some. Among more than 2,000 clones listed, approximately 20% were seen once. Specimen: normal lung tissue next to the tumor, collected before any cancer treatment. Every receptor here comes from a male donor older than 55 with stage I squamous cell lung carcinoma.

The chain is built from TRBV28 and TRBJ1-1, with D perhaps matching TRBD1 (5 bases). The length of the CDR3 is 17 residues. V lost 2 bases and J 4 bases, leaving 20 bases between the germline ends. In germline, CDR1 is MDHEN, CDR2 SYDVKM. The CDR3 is CASSLTGLPTGSTEAFF. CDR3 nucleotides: TGTGCCAGCAGTTTAACGGGACTCCCGACCGGGAGCACTGAAGCTTTCTTT.

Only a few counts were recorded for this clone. CDR3 sequence (DNA): TGTGCCAGCAGCTTAACATTCGGCTACGAGCAGTACTTC. Amino acid sequence: CASSLTFGYEQYF. The V gene is TRBV7-8, the J gene TRBJ2-7; D is unresolved. Trimming left V 2 bases short and J 3 bases short, with 8 bases between. Germline V gene lookup returns CDR1 SGHVS and CDR2 FQNEAQ. The CDR3 contains 13 residues.

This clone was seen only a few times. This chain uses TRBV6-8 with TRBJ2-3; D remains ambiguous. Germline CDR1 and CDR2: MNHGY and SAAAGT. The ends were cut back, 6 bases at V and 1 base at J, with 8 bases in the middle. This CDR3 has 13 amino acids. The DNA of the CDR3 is TGTGCCAGCAGATATGTAGGCACAGATACGCAGTATTTT. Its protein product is CASRYVGTDTQYF.

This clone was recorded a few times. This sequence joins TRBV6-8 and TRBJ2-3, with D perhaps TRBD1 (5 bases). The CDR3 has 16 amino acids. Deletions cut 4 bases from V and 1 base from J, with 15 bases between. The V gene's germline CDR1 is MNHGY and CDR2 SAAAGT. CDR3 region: CASSLTDSSGTDTQYF. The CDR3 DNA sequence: TGTGCCAGCAGTTTGACCGACAGTTCGGGCACAGATACGCAGTATTTT.

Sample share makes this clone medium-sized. The CDR3: CASIRQGGSTNEKLFF. CDR3 bases: TGTGCCAGCATTCGACAGGGAGGCAGTACTAATGAAAAACTGTTTTTT. V is TRBV6-8 and J is TRBJ1-4, with TRBD1 matching 7 bases. This CDR3 region has 16 residues. CDR1 is MNHGY and CDR2 is SAAAGT in the germline V gene. V was pared by 7 bases and J by 2 bases, with 10 bases of the junction left unmatched.

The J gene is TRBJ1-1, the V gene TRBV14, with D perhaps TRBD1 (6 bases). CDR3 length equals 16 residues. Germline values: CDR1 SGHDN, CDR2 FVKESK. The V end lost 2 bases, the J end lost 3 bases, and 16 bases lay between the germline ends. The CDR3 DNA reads TGTGCCAGCAGCCAATTTTCGGACAGTAAGGACACTGAAGCTTTCTTT. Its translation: CASSQFSDSKDTEAFF.

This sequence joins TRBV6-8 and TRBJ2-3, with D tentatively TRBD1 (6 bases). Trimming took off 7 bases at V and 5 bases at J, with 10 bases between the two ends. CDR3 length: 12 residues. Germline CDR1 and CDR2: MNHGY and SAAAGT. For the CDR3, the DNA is TGTGCCAGCATGGGGGCCTTAGATACGCAGTATTTT. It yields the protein CASMGALDTQYF.

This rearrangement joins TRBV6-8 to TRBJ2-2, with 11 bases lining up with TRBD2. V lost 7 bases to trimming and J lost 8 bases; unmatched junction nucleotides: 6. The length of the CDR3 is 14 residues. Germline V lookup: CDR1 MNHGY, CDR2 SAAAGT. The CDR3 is CASKLAGVVGELFF. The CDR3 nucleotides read TGTGCCAGCAAACTAGCGGGAGTTGTGGGGGAGCTGTTTTTT.

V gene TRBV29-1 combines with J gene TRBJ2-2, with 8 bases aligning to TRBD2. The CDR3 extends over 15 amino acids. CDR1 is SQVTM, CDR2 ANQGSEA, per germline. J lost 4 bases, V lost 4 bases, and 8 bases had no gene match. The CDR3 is CSVGSGGPTTGELFF. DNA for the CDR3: TGCAGCGTTGGTTCGGGAGGGCCAACCACCGGGGAGCTGTTTTTT.

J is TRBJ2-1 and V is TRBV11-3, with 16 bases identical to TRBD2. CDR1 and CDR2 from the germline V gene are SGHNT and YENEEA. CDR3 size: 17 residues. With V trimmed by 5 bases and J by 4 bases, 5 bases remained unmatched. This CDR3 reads CASSPGLAGGPYNEQFF. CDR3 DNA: TGTGCCAGCAGCCCGGGACTAGCGGGAGGGCCATACAATGAGCAGTTCTTC. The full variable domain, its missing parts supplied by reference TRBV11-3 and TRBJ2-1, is EAGVVQSPRYKIIEKKQPVAFWCNPISGHNTLYWYLQNLGQGPELLIRYENEEAVDDSQLPKDRFSAERLKGVDSTLKIQPAELGDSAVYLCASSPGLAGGPYNEQFFGPGTRLTVL.

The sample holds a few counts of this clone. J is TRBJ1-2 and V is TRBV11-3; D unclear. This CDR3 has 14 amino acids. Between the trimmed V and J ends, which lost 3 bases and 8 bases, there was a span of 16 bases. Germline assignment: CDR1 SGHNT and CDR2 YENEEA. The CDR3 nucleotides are TGTGCCAGCAGCTTTCCCGTCCTCCTCGGAGGCTACACCTTC. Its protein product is CASSFPVLLGGYTF.

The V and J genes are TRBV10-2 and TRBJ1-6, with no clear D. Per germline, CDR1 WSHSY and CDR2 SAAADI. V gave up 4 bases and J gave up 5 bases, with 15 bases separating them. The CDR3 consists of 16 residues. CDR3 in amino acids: CASSAPRASHNSPLHF. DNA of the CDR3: TGCGCCAGCAGTGCACCCCGGGCCTCTCATAATTCACCCCTCCACTTT.

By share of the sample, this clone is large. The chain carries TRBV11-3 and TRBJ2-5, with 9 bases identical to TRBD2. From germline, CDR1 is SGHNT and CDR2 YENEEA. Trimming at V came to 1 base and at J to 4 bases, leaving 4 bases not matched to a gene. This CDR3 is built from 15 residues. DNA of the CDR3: TGTGCCAGCAGCTTAGGAGCGGGGGGAATAGAGACCCAGTACTTC. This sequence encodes CASSLGAGGIETQYF.

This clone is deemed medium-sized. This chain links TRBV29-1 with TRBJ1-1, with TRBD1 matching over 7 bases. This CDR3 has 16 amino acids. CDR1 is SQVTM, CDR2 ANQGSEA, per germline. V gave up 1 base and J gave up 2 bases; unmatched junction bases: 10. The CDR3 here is CSVEGVGGSGNTEAFF. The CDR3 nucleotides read TGCAGCGTTGAAGGGGTAGGGGGCAGCGGAAACACTGAAGCTTTCTTT.

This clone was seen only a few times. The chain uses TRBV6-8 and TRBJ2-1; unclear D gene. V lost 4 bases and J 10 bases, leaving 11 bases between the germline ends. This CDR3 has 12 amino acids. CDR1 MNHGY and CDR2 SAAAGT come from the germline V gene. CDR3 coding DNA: TGTGCCAGCAGTTCCCCCTCGAAGGAGCAGTTCTTC. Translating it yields CASSSPSKEQFF.

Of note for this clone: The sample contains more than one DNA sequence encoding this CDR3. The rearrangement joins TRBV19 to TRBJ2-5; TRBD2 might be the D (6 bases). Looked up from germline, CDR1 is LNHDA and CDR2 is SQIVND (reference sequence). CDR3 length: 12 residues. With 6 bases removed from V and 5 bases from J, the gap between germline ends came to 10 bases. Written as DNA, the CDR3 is TGTGCCAGTAGCCCTGGGGGGGAGACCCAGTACTTC. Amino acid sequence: CASSPGGETQYF.

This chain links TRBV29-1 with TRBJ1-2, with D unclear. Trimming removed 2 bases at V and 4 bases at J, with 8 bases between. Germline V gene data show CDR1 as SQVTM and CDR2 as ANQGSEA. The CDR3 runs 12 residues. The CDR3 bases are TGCAGCGTTGAATCTGGGTTCTATGGCTACACCTTC. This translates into CSVESGFYGYTF.

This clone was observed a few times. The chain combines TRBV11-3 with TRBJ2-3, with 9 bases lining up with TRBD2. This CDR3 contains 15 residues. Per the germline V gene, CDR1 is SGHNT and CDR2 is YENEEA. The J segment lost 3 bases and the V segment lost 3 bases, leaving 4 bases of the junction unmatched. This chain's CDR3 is CASSFRLAETDTQYF. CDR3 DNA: TGTGCCAGCAGCTTTCGACTAGCGGAGACAGATACGCAGTATTTT.

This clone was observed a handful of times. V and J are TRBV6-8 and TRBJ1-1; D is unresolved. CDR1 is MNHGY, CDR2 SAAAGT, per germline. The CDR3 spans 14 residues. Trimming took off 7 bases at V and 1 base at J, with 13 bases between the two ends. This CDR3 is CASNRGSTNTEAFF. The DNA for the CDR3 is TGTGCCAGCAACCGCGGCAGTACGAACACTGAAGCTTTCTTT.

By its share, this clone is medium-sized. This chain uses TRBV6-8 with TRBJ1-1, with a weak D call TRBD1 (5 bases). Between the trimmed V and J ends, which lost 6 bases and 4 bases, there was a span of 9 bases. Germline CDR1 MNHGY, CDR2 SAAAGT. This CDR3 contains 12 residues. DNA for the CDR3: TGTGCCAGCAGGAAGGGGTCCACTGAAGCTTTCTTT. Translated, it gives CASRKGSTEAFF.